The subject of this entry is one T cell receptor beta chain. The antigen it recognizes is unknown. No base-level quality is on record; no much larger clone is a single base apart. The data originate from a study of shared T cell receptors in the human thymus (dated by TCRdb to about 2021). In the study overall: The study examined how the human thymus generates shared, self-reactive T-cell receptor alpha chains.

The library was generated by the immunoSEQ multiplex PCR assay. TCRdb retrieved this table from immuneACCESS and kept in-frame rearrangements only. Not all clones are present; in checked studies, unresolved V genes account for under half, and no reason is known for the remainder. Recorded for this sample are hundreds of thousands of clones; 80% to 90% of them occurred a single time. In total, the top ten clones hold over 0.008% of the sample. These records were also assigned to another study, of human thymus T cells. Reported in the second study: Immunologically healthy infants undergoing open corrective cardiac surgery for congenital heart defects in Finland were used as donors. The thymus tissue came from surgical resects taken out during corrective cardiac surgery. Both the thymic and the peripheral blood repertoires appeared to show biased V and J gene segment usage. According to the related research, thymic TCR repertoires were highly overlapping among unrelated individuals. The study described the TCR alpha and beta repertoires in under ten infant thymus samples and a handful of matching peripheral blood samples. Donor ages ranging from 7 to 244 days were recorded, and roughly six male and a couple of female infants were included in the cohort. Thymocytes were freed from the tissue by mechanical means and kept at -70 degrees C as pellets of roughly 10-32 million cells. A QIAsymphony instrument was used to extract genomic DNA from the frozen cell pellets. Using the immunoSEQ multiplex PCR assay, the TCRB and TCRAD loci were amplified from a standardized quantity of quality-controlled genomic DNA. The V(D)J region was spanned by amplicons of a length sufficient to cover the CDR3 and to identify V and J genes. The amplicons were sequenced on an Illumina platform via the commercial immunoSEQ service. Corrections for primer bias and sequencing errors followed previously described methods, while TCRAD and TCRB definitions were based on the IMGT database. Analysis of the repertoires was done with immunoSEQ Analyzer 3.0 and VDJTools and included basic statistics, V/J segment usage, diversity estimates, rarefaction and pairwise overlap. Chao1, ChaoE, Efron-Thisted, Shannon and inverse Simpson indices were used to estimate diversity, which was also estimated on datasets down-sampled to the smallest sample. For repertoire overlap, CDR3 nucleotide sequence, V gene and J gene had to match strictly, and clustering was done by Jaccard-based multidimensional scaling. On average, roughly 800,000 unique TCRB clonotypes were obtained from thymus samples, compared with around 78,000 from blood samples.

The TCR originated in a boy under three years old with a congenital heart defect. Donor details come from another sample of the same person, matched by shared clones. The sample comprised thymocytes.

The CDR3 reads CASSPRGMVDGYTF. The nucleotides read TGTGCCAGCAGCCCCCGCGGGATGGTAGATGGCTACACCTTC. The chain couples TRBV7-9 to TRBJ1-2; the D gene assignment is ambiguous. The V and J ends are trimmed by 5 bases and 6 bases, leaving 16 bases between them. Reading the germline V gene (reference sequence) gives CDR1 SEHNR and CDR2 FQNEAQ. The CDR3 contains 14 residues, cysteine and phenylalanine counted. Only the CDR3 region is kept as DNA, spanning 42 bases read in frame from base 1. The CDR3 plus the reference TRBV7-9 and TRBJ1-2 genes for the other parts give the full variable domain: DTGVSQNPRHKITKRGQNVTFRCDPISEHNRLYWYRQTLGQGPEFLTYFQNEAQLEKSRLLSDRFSAERPKGSFSTLEIQRTEQGDSAMYLCASSPRGMVDGYTFGSGTRLTVV.